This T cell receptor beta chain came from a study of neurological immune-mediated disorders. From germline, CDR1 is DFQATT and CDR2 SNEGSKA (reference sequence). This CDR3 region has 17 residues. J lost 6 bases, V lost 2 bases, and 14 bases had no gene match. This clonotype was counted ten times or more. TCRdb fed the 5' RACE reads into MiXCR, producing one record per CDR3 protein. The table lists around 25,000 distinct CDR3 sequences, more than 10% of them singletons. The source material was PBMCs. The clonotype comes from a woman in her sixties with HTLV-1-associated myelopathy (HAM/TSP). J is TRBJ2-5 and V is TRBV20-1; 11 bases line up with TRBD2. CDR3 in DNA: TGCAGTGCTAGAAACCCTCAAATAGCGGGAGGGCCACAGACCCAGTACTTC. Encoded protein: CSARNPQIAGGPQTQYF.